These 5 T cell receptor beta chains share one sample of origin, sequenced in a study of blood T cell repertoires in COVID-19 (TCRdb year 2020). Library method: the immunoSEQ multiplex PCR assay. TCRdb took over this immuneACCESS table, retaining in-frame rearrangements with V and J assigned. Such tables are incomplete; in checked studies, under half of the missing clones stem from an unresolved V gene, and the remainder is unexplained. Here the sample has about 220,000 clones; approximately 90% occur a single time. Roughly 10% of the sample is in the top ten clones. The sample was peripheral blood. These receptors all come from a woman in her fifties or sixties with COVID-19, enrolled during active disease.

The CDR3 nucleotides read TGTGCCAGCAGCTTGTCGGGAGGTCTCTATGGCTACACCTTC. The encoded protein is CASSLSGGLYGYTF. This chain links TRBV5-6 with TRBJ1-2, with D unclear. V lost 1 base, J lost 4 bases, and 11 bases lay in between. The CDR3 has 14 amino acids. Germline values: CDR1 SGHDT, CDR2 YYEEEE. Looking up the rest from reference TRBV5-6 and TRBJ1-2 gives the full variable domain: DAGVTQSPTHLIKTRGQQVTLRCSPKSGHDTVSWYQQALGQGPQFIFQYYEEEERQRGNFPDRFSGHQFPNYSSELNVNALLLGDSALYLCASSLSGGLYGYTFGSGTRLTVV.

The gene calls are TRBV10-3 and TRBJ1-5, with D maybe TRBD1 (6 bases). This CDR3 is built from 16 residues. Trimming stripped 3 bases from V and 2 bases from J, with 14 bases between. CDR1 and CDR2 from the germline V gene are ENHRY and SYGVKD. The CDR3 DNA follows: TGTGCCATCAGTGACTCAGGGGAAAGACGCAATCAGCCCCAGCATTTT. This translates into CAISDSGERRNQPQHF.

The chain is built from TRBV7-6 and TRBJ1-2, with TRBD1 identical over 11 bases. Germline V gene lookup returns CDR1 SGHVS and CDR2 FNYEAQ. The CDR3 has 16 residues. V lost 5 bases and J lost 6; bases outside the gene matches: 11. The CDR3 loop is CASSPPPGTGGHGYTF. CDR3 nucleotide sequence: TGTGCCAGCAGCCCGCCACCCGGGACAGGGGGTCATGGCTACACCTTC.

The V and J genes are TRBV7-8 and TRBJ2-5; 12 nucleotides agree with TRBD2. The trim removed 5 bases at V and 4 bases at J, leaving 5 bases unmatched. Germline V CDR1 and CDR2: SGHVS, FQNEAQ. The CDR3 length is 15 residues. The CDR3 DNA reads TGTGCCAGCAGCCTTGGACTAGCGGGGAGAGAGACCCAGTACTTC. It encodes CASSLGLAGRETQYF.

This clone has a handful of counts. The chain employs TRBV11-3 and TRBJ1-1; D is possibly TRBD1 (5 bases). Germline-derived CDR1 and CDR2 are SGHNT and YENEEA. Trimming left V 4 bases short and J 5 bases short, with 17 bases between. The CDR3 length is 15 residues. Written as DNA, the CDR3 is TGTGCCAGCAGCTCAGTCATGGGCCGGGGGACTGAAGCTTTCTTT. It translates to CASSSVMGRGTEAFF.